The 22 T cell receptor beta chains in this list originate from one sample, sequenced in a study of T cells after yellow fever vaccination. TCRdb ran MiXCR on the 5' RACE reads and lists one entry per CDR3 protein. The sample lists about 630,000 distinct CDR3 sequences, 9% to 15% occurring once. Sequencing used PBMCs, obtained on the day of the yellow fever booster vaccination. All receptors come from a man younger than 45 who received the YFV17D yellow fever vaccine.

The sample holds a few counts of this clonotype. Here the CDR3 reads CASSQDRGFNQPQHF. The DNA of the CDR3 is TGTGCCAGCAGTCAGGACAGGGGGTTCAATCAGCCCCAGCATTTT. The J gene is TRBJ1-5, the V gene TRBV27; 10 positions match TRBD1. J lost 3 bases, V lost 5 bases, and 4 bases had no gene match. Germline CDR1 reads MNHEY; CDR2 reads SMNVEV (reference sequence). This CDR3 comprises 15 residues.

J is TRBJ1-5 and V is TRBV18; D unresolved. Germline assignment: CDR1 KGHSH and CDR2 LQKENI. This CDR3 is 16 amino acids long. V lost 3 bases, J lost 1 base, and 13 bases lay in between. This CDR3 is CASSPQRVGSNQPQHF. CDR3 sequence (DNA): TGTGCCAGCTCACCTCAAAGGGTGGGGAGCAATCAGCCCCAGCATTTT. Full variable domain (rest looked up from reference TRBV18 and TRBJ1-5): NAGVMQNPRHLVRRRGQEARLRCSPMKGHSHVYWYRQLPEEGLKFMVYLQKENIIDESGMPKERFSAEFPKEGPSILRIQQVVRGDSAAYFCASSPQRVGSNQPQHFGDGTRLSIL.

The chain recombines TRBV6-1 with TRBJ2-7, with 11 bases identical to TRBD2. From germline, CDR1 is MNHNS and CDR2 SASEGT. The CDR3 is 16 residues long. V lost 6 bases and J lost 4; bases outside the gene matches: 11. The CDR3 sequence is CASREIGGLAVYEQYF. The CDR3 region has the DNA TGTGCCAGCAGAGAGATAGGGGGACTAGCGGTATACGAGCAGTACTTC.

DNA of the CDR3: TGTGCCAGCTCACCGGGACAGGGTAAGGCTTTCTTT. Its translation is CASSPGQGKAFF. J is TRBJ1-1 and V is TRBV18, with 9 positions matching TRBD1. With V trimmed by 3 bases and J by 11 bases, 4 bases remained unmatched. CDR1 is KGHSH, CDR2 LQKENI, per germline. The CDR3 length is 12 residues.

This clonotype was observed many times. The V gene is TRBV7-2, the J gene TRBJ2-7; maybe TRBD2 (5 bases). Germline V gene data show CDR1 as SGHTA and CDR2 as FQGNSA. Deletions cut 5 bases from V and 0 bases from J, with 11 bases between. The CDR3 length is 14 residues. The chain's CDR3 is CASSPRADSYEQYF. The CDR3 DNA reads TGTGCCAGCAGCCCGAGGGCAGACTCCTACGAGCAGTACTTC.

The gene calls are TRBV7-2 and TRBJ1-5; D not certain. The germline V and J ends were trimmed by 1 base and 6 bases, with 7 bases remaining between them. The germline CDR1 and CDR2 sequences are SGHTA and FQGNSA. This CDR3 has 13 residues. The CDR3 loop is CASSLESGQPQHF. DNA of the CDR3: TGTGCCAGCAGCTTAGAGTCTGGTCAGCCCCAGCATTTT.

The CDR3 coding sequence is TGCGCCAGCAGTCATAGCTCAATCCTAAATCCCTACGAGCAGTACTTC. It yields the protein CASSHSSILNPYEQYF. V and J are TRBV23-1 and TRBJ2-7, with unresolved D. TRBV23-1 is reported as an ORF; its role is uncertain. With 3 bases removed from V and 2 bases from J, the gap between germline ends came to 17 bases. The CDR3 sequence is 16 residues long.

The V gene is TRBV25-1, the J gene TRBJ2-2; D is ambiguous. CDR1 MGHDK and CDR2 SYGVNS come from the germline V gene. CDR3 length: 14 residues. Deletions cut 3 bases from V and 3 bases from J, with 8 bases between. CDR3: CASSDQPYTGELFF. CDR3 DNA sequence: TGTGCCAGCAGTGACCAGCCTTACACCGGGGAGCTGTTTTTT.

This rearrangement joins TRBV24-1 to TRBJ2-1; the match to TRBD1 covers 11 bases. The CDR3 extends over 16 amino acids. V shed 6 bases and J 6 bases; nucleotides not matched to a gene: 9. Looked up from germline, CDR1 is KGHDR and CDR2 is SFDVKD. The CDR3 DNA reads TGTGCCACCAGTACGCGGACAGGGGGCGGTGGCAATGAGCAGTTCTTC. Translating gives CATSTRTGGGGNEQFF.

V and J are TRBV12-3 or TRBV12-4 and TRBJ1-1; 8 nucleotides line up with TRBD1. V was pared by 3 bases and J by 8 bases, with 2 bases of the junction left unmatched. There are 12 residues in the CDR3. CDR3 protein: CASSFGQGEAFF. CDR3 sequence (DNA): TGTGCCAGCAGTTTTGGACAGGGCGAAGCTTTCTTT.

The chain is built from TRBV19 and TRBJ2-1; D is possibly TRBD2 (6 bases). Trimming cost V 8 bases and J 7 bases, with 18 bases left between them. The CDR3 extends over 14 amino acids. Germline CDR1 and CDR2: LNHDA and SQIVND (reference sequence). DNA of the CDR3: TGTGCCAGTCGGGTGGTAGCGGCCAAAAATGAGCAGTTCTTC. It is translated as CASRVVAAKNEQFF.

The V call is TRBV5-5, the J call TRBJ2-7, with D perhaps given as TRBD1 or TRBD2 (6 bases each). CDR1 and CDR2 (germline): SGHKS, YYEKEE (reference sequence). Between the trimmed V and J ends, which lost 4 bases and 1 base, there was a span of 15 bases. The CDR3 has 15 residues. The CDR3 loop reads CASSPRGDGSYEQYF. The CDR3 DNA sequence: TGTGCCAGCAGCCCGAGGGGGGACGGATCCTACGAGCAGTACTTC.

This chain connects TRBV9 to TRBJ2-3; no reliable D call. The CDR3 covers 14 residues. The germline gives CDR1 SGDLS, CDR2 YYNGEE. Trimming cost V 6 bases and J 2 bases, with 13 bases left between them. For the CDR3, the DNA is TGTGCCAGCACCTTGGAACTTCTCACAGATACGCAGTATTTT. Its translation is CASTLELLTDTQYF.

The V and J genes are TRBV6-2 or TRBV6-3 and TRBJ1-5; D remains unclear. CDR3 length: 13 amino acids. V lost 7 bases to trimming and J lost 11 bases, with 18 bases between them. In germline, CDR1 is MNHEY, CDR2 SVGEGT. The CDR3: CASTRARGKAQHF. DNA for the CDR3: TGTGCCAGCACCCGGGCCCGCGGAAAGGCCCAGCATTTT.

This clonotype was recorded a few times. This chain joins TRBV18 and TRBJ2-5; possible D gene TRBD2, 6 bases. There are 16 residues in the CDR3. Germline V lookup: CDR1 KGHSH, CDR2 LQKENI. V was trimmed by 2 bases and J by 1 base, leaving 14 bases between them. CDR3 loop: CASSPGLLASQETQYF. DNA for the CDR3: TGTGCCAGCTCACCAGGACTACTTGCCAGCCAAGAGACCCAGTACTTC. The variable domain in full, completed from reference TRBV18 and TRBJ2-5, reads NAGVMQNPRHLVRRRGQEARLRCSPMKGHSHVYWYRQLPEEGLKFMVYLQKENIIDESGMPKERFSAEFPKEGPSILRIQQVVRGDSAAYFCASSPGLLASQETQYFGPGTRLLVL.

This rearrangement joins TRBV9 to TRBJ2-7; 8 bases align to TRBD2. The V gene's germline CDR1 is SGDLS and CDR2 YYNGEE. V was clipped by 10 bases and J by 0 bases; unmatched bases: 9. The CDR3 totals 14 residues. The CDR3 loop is CAAGGGTSSYEQYF. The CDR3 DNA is TGTGCCGCGGGGGGCGGGACCAGCTCCTACGAGCAGTACTTC.

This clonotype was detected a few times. CDR3 DNA sequence: TGTGCCAGCAAGGAGGGGGGATCTTACGAGCAGTACTTC. This gives the protein CASKEGGSYEQYF. This chain joins TRBV6-1 and TRBJ2-7; the D call may be TRBD1 or TRBD2 (6 bases each). The V gene lost 7 bases and the J gene lost 4 bases, with 14 bases spanning the gap. From germline, CDR1 is MNHNS and CDR2 SASEGT. The CDR3 is made up of 13 amino acids.

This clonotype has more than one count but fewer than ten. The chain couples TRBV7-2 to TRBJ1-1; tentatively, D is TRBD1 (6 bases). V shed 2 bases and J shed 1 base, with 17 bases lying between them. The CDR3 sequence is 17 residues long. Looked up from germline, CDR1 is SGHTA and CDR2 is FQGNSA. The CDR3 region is CASSLRGGPWANTEAFF. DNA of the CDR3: TGTGCCAGCAGCTTAAGAGGGGGGCCTTGGGCGAACACTGAAGCTTTCTTT.

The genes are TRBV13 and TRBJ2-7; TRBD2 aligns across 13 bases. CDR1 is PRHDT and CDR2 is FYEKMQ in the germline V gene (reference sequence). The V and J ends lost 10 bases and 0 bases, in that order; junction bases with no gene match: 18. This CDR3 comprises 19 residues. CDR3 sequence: CAIQPGRTSGSSSSYEQYF. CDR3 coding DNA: TGTGCCATCCAGCCGGGGAGGACTAGCGGGAGTTCGAGCTCCTACGAGCAGTACTTC.

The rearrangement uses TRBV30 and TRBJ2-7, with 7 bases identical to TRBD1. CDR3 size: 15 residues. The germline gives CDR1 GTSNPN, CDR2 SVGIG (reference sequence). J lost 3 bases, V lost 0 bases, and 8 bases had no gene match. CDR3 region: CAWSVQGPLNYEQYF. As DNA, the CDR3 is TGTGCCTGGAGTGTACAGGGGCCCTTGAACTACGAGCAGTACTTC.

In DNA, the CDR3 is TGCGCCAGCAGCTTGCGTCCGGGAGAACCGAACTATGGCTACACCTTC. It specifies CASSLRPGEPNYGYTF. V usage is TRBV5-1 and J usage is TRBJ1-2, with D unresolved. This CDR3 comprises 16 residues. With 1 base removed from V and 2 bases from J, the gap between germline ends came to 15 bases. Germline V CDR1 and CDR2: SGHRS, YFSETQ.

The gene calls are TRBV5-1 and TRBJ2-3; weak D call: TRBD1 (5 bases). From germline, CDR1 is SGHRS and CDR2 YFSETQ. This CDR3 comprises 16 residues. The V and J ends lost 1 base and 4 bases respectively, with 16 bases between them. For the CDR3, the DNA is TGCGCCAGCAGCTTGTATCCCCAGGGCATCGCAGATACGCAGTATTTT. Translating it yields CASSLYPQGIADTQYF.